Below, 19 T cell receptor beta chains from the same sample are listed, as sequenced in a study of blood T cell repertoires in COVID-19. The data were produced by immunoSEQ multiplex PCR, yet TCRdb's version contains in-frame clones alone and is incomplete. Of under 100,000 clones in the sample, under 85% are singletons; the top ten hold around 2.9%. The sample was peripheral blood. The receptor set was obtained from a woman older than 75 with COVID-19, enrolled during active disease.

The chain combines TRBV9 with TRBJ1-4; no definite D call. Trimming removed 1 base from V and 1 base from J, with 8 bases in between. Germline loops: CDR1 SGDLS, CDR2 YYNGEE. The CDR3 is 15 amino acids. CDR3 DNA sequence: TGTGCCAGCAGCGTAAGAGAGGGAACTAATGAAAAACTGTTTTTT. Translation: CASSVREGTNEKLFF. Full variable domain (rest looked up from reference TRBV9 and TRBJ1-4): DSGVTQTPKHLITATGQRVTLRCSPRSGDLSVYWYQQSLDQGLQFLIQYYNGEERAKGNILERFSAQQFPDLHSELNLSSLELGDSALYFCASSVREGTNEKLFFGSGTQLSVL.

The J gene is TRBJ2-5, the V gene TRBV5-3; 11 bases line up with TRBD1. TRBV5-3 is an ORF, and what it does is uncertain. V shed 4 bases and J 5 bases; nucleotides not matched to a gene: 13. This CDR3 has 17 residues. The CDR3 DNA reads TGTGCCAGAAGCCCTCACTCGGACAGGGGGCAGAGGGAGACCCAGTACTTC. Translating gives CARSPHSDRGQRETQYF.

The chain joins TRBV19 to TRBJ1-2, with no clear D. CDR1 and CDR2 from the germline V gene are LNHDA and SQIVND (reference sequence). The CDR3 length is 15 residues. The V end was cut by 1 base, the J end by 4 bases, with 13 bases between. This CDR3 reads CASSIGGRQTYGYTF. CDR3 coding DNA: TGTGCCAGTAGTATAGGAGGTAGGCAGACCTATGGCTACACCTTC.

The chain has TRBV19 and TRBJ2-3; TRBD1 aligns across 9 bases. This CDR3 spans 15 amino acids. Trimming at V came to 3 bases and at J to 5 bases, leaving 6 bases not matched to a gene. CDR1 is LNHDA and CDR2 is SQIVND in the germline V gene (reference sequence). CDR3 in DNA: TGTGCCAGTAGTATCCAGGACAGGGGAGGAGATACGCAGTATTTT. Translated, it gives CASSIQDRGGDTQYF.

V usage is TRBV23-1 and J usage is TRBJ1-5; 8 bases agree with TRBD1. TRBV23-1 is labeled an ORF, and its function is uncertain. This CDR3 contains 14 residues. The V gene end was trimmed by 4 bases and the J gene end by 5 bases; junction bases not matched to a gene: 4. For the CDR3, the DNA is TGCGCCAGCAGTCGGTCAGGGGGCCATCAGCCCCAGCATTTT. Amino acids: CASSRSGGHQPQHF.

The genes are TRBV11-2 and TRBJ2-1; 7 nucleotides align to TRBD1. Germline CDR1 is SGHAT and CDR2 is FQNNGV. The trim removed 5 bases at V and 4 bases at J, leaving 5 bases unmatched. The CDR3 extends over 14 amino acids. The DNA for the CDR3 is TGTGCCAGCAGCGCCCCGACAGGGTACAATGAGCAGTTCTTC. Its translation: CASSAPTGYNEQFF.

The genes are TRBV15 and TRBJ1-2; D might be TRBD1 (5 bases). Trimming stripped 5 bases from V and 6 bases from J, with 13 bases between. The germline V gene has CDR1 LNHNV and CDR2 YYDKDF (reference sequence). This CDR3 contains 13 residues. CDR3 residues: CATSPRRGDGYTF. Written as DNA, the CDR3 is TGTGCCACCAGCCCACGACGGGGGGATGGCTACACCTTC.

Only one count was recorded for this clone. The gene calls are TRBV30 and TRBJ2-1; TRBD2 might be the D (5 bases). This CDR3 is 14 amino acids long. The germline V gene encodes CDR1 GTSNPN and CDR2 SVGIG (reference sequence). Trimming stripped 0 bases from V and 9 bases from J, with 15 bases between. CDR3 coding DNA: TGTGCCTGGAGTGTAGGAGCGGAGAGGAGTGAGCAGTTCTTC. This gives the protein CAWSVGAERSEQFF.

The V gene is TRBV30, the J gene TRBJ2-1; 9 positions match TRBD2. This CDR3 is 16 amino acids long. Unmatched junction bases numbered 13, after V lost 3 bases and J lost 7 bases. Germline loops: CDR1 GTSNPN, CDR2 SVGIG (reference sequence). This chain's CDR3 is CAWRKGLAGIGNEQFF. As DNA, the CDR3 is TGTGCCTGGAGAAAGGGGCTAGCGGGAATCGGTAATGAGCAGTTCTTC. Drawing the rest from reference TRBV30 and TRBJ2-1, the complete variable domain is SQTIHQWPATLVQPVGSPLSLECTVEGTSNPNLYWYRQAAGRGLQLLFYSVGIGQISSEVPQNLSASRPQDRQFILSSKKLLLSDSGFYLCAWRKGLAGIGNEQFFGPGTRLTVL.

The chain couples TRBV6-5 to TRBJ1-2; D possibly corresponds to TRBD1 (6 bases). This CDR3 has 15 residues. With 4 bases removed from V and 4 bases from J, the gap between germline ends came to 16 bases. CDR1 and CDR2 from the germline V gene are MNHEY and SVGAGI. The CDR3 spells CASSSQQGGIYGYTF. The CDR3 DNA reads TGTGCCAGCAGTTCCCAACAGGGAGGGATCTATGGCTACACCTTC.

The gene calls are TRBV7-9 and TRBJ1-1; TRBD1 matches at 10 bases. The CDR3 is 16 amino acids. The V and J ends lost 5 bases and 0 bases, in that order; junction bases with no gene match: 6. CDR1 and CDR2 (germline): SEHNR, FQNEAQ (reference sequence). CDR3 residues: CASSPDRGRVNTEAFF. DNA for the CDR3: TGTGCCAGCAGCCCCGACAGGGGGCGTGTGAACACTGAAGCTTTCTTT.

This chain uses TRBV6-2 or TRBV6-3 with TRBJ1-1; TRBD1 is a possible D gene (5 bases). The ends were cut back, 0 bases at V and 0 bases at J, with 11 bases in the middle. In germline, CDR1 is MNHEY, CDR2 SVGEGT. CDR3 length: 16 residues. The DNA of the CDR3 is TGTGCCAGCAGTTACTCGGGGGGAAGAATGAACACTGAAGCTTTCTTT. Translated: CASSYSGGRMNTEAFF.

This chain uses TRBV13 with TRBJ2-1; TRBD2 is a possible D gene (5 bases). This CDR3 region has 15 residues. Trimming shortened V by 5 bases and J by 10 bases, and 21 bases separated the two germline ends. Germline V gene lookup returns CDR1 PRHDT and CDR2 FYEKMQ (reference sequence). In DNA, the CDR3 is TGTGCCAGCAGCCGGAGGCAGGCGAAGGGCTGGGAGCAGTTCTTC. The encoded protein is CASSRRQAKGWEQFF.

This rearrangement joins TRBV5-4 to TRBJ2-2; possible D gene TRBD2, 5 bases. CDR3 length equals 14 residues. V gave up 2 bases and J gave up 4 bases, with 9 bases separating them. Germline V gene data show CDR1 as SGHNT and CDR2 as YYREEE (reference sequence). In DNA form, the CDR3 reads TGTGCCAGCAGCTTTAGCGCGAGCACCGGGGAGCTGTTTTTT. Its protein is CASSFSASTGELFF.

The chain combines TRBV5-6 with TRBJ2-3; tentatively, D is TRBD2 (7 bases). The CDR3 totals 19 residues. V was cut by 0 bases and J by 5 bases, with 25 bases left in between. Germline CDR1 SGHDT, CDR2 YYEEEE. The CDR3 DNA reads TGTGCCAGCAGCTTGGATAGGGACTATGCGGACAGATTAAGAGATACGCAGTATTTT. This encodes CASSLDRDYADRLRDTQYF.

The chain is built from TRBV29-1 and TRBJ2-3; D may be TRBD1 (6 bases). CDR3 length: 13 amino acids. The germline V gene encodes CDR1 SQVTM and CDR2 ANQGSEA. The V and J ends lost 6 bases and 2 bases respectively, with 12 bases between them. CDR3 region: CSVRRDNTDTQYF. The DNA of the CDR3 is TGCAGCGTACGCCGGGACAACACAGATACGCAGTATTTT.

The CDR3 here is CASTPVGGETQYF. In DNA form, the CDR3 reads TGTGCCAGCACCCCGGTTGGCGGAGAGACCCAGTACTTC. V is TRBV12-3 or TRBV12-4 and J is TRBJ2-5; the D is unclear. V was pared by 7 bases and J by 4 bases, with 13 bases between. This CDR3 is built from 13 residues.

J is TRBJ2-3 and V is TRBV9, with TRBD2 matching over 9 bases. Germline CDR1 reads SGDLS; CDR2 reads YYNGEE. The ends lost 0 bases at V and 0 bases at J; junction bases unmatched: 2. The CDR3 sequence is 16 residues long. The CDR3 sequence is CASSVASGASTDTQYF. CDR3 DNA sequence: TGTGCCAGCAGCGTAGCTAGCGGGGCCAGCACAGATACGCAGTATTTT. Variable domain in full (rest from reference TRBV9 and TRBJ2-3): DSGVTQTPKHLITATGQRVTLRCSPRSGDLSVYWYQQSLDQGLQFLIQYYNGEERAKGNILERFSAQQFPDLHSELNLSSLELGDSALYFCASSVASGASTDTQYFGPGTRLTVL.

The J gene is TRBJ2-1, the V gene TRBV27; 8 positions match TRBD1. Germline V lookup: CDR1 MNHEY, CDR2 SMNVEV (reference sequence). This CDR3 is 16 amino acids long. After removal of 5 bases from V and 9 bases from J, the junction contained 15 bases not matched to a gene. As DNA, the CDR3 is TGTGCCAGCAGTCCCGCAGGGGGCGTTATCCTCGTTGAGCAGTTCTTC. It translates to CASSPAGGVILVEQFF.